These 25 T cell receptor beta chains came from one sample sequenced in a study of blood T cell repertoires in COVID-19. Libraries were prepared by immunoSEQ multiplex PCR; TCRdb keeps only in-frame clonotypes and omits some of them. The data show 300,000 to 350,000 clones, around 89% seen once. The sequencing sample was made of PBMCs or T cells enriched from blood (not recorded which). The origin of the receptors is a woman under 30 with acute COVID-19.

CDR3 sequence reads: CASSLPGLAGGSGEQFF. CDR3 DNA: TGCGCCAGCAGCTTGCCTGGGCTAGCGGGAGGATCGGGTGAGCAGTTCTTC. V is TRBV5-1 and J is TRBJ2-1, with 11 bases lining up with TRBD2. V lost 1 base, J lost 9 bases, and 12 bases stayed unmatched. Germline CDR1 and CDR2: SGHRS and YFSETQ. This CDR3 has 17 residues.

The rearrangement joins TRBV3-1 (or the pseudogene TRBV3-2) to TRBJ2-2; the match to TRBD2 covers 7 bases. CDR1 and CDR2 from the germline V gene are LGHDT and YNNKEL (reference sequence). After removal of 1 base from V and 4 bases from J, the junction contained 6 bases not matched to a gene. CDR3 length equals 16 residues. The DNA of the CDR3 is TGTGCCAGCAGCCAAGCTGATAGCGGGTTCACCGGGGAGCTGTTTTTT. This translates into CASSQADSGFTGELFF.

The genes are TRBV20-1 and TRBJ1-4; D unclear. The V and J ends lost 8 bases and 3 bases respectively, with 4 bases between them. From germline, CDR1 is DFQATT and CDR2 SNEGSKA (reference sequence). This CDR3 contains 10 residues. The CDR3 reads CSRANEKLFF. For the CDR3, the DNA is TGCAGTCGGGCTAATGAAAAACTGTTTTTT.

This chain uses TRBV28 with TRBJ2-1, with D unclear. The V and J ends lost 10 bases and 8 bases respectively, with 9 bases between them. The CDR3 runs 10 residues. Germline V gene data show CDR1 as MDHEN and CDR2 as SYDVKM. CDR3 in DNA: TGTGCCACCCTCCGGGATGAGCAGTTCTTC. This encodes CATLRDEQFF.

The V call is TRBV20-1, the J call TRBJ1-5, with a weak D call TRBD1 (5 bases). V was pared by 3 bases and J by 5 bases, with 23 bases between. Germline lookup yields CDR1 DFQATT and CDR2 SNEGSKA (reference sequence). The CDR3 is 17 residues long. The CDR3 DNA sequence: TGCAGTGCTAGTCGGATCAAAAGGGGCGCCCGGCATCAGCCCCAGCATTTT. It encodes CSASRIKRGARHQPQHF.

The V gene is TRBV5-1, the J gene TRBJ2-1, with unresolved D. The CDR3 runs 14 residues. Germline-derived CDR1 and CDR2 are SGHRS and YFSETQ. With 0 bases removed from V and 9 bases from J, the gap between germline ends came to 13 bases. The CDR3 is CASSLALAVAEQFF. In DNA form, the CDR3 reads TGCGCCAGCAGCTTGGCCCTGGCGGTCGCTGAGCAGTTCTTC.

The chain links TRBV11-3 to TRBJ2-6, with 7 bases identical to TRBD1. Per germline, CDR1 SGHNT and CDR2 YENEEA. With V trimmed by 2 bases and J by 0 bases, 7 bases remained unmatched. The CDR3 has 18 amino acids. CDR3 residues: CASSLIQGSSSGANVLTF. As DNA, the CDR3 is TGTGCCAGCAGCTTAATACAGGGGTCATCCTCTGGGGCCAACGTCCTGACTTTC.

The chain uses TRBV24-1 and TRBJ2-1, with 7 bases fitting TRBD2. This CDR3 contains 17 residues. V dropped 2 bases and J dropped 9; count of bases not matched to a gene: 15. Germline-derived CDR1 and CDR2 are KGHDR and SFDVKD. The CDR3 is CATSDSGVGGSVSEQFF. CDR3 nucleotide sequence: TGTGCCACCAGTGATTCCGGGGTAGGCGGGAGTGTTAGTGAGCAGTTCTTC.

The chain carries TRBV27 and TRBJ2-5; 14 nucleotides align to TRBD2. The CDR3 has 18 residues. The germline V gene encodes CDR1 MNHEY and CDR2 SMNVEV (reference sequence). With V trimmed by 3 bases and J by 4 bases, 10 bases remained unmatched. The chain's CDR3 is CASSFTGTSGSSVETQYF. CDR3 nucleotide sequence: TGTGCCAGCAGTTTTACCGGGACTAGCGGGAGTAGCGTAGAGACCCAGTACTTC.

The rearrangement joins TRBV5-6 to TRBJ2-5, with 7 bases lining up with TRBD2. The V segment lost 0 bases and the J segment 3 bases; nucleotides outside the gene matches: 11. The CDR3 length is 17 residues. Germline loops: CDR1 SGHDT, CDR2 YYEEEE. CDR3 sequence reads: CASSLAGGSPGKETQYF. CDR3 sequence (DNA): TGTGCCAGCAGCTTGGCCGGCGGGAGCCCAGGGAAAGAGACCCAGTACTTC. Full variable domain (outside the CDR3, taken from reference TRBV5-6 and TRBJ2-5): DAGVTQSPTHLIKTRGQQVTLRCSPKSGHDTVSWYQQALGQGPQFIFQYYEEEERQRGNFPDRFSGHQFPNYSSELNVNALLLGDSALYLCASSLAGGSPGKETQYFGPGTRLLVL.

The chain combines TRBV11-1 with TRBJ1-4; D is ambiguous. The germline CDR1 and CDR2 sequences are SGHAT and FQDESV (reference sequence). The V and J ends lost 0 bases and 7 bases respectively, with 12 bases between them. The CDR3 loop spans 15 amino acids. For the CDR3, the DNA is TGTGCCAGCAGCTTAGCGGAGGCGGGAGGTGAAAAACTGTTTTTT. It yields the protein CASSLAEAGGEKLFF.

The CDR3 reads CASSDPGDPDTEAFF. In nucleotides, the CDR3 is TGTGCCAGCAGTGACCCAGGGGATCCGGACACTGAAGCTTTCTTT. The J gene is TRBJ1-1, the V gene TRBV6-6; D may be TRBD1 (6 bases). There are 15 residues in the CDR3. CDR1 and CDR2 from the germline V gene are MNHNY and SVGAGI (reference sequence). Trimming pared 5 bases from V and 3 bases from J, leaving 16 bases between.

The chain is built from TRBV11-3 and TRBJ2-5, with 9 bases identical to TRBD1. The CDR3 runs to 14 residues. With V trimmed by 5 bases and J by 5 bases, 6 bases remained unmatched. The V gene's germline CDR1 is SGHNT and CDR2 YENEEA. Here the CDR3 reads CASSPGTGLETQYF. In DNA form, the CDR3 reads TGTGCCAGCAGCCCGGGGACAGGGCTTGAGACCCAGTACTTC.

This chain connects TRBV6-5 to TRBJ2-1; D is possibly TRBD2 (6 bases). Germline CDR1 MNHEY, CDR2 SVGAGI. V gave up 6 bases and J gave up 3 bases, with 15 bases separating them. The CDR3 length is 15 residues. The CDR3 is CASRISGQLYNEQFF. The CDR3 DNA sequence: TGTGCCAGCAGAATTAGCGGACAACTCTACAATGAGCAGTTCTTC.

The chain carries TRBV28 and TRBJ2-1; TRBD2 agrees at 10 bases. Trimming at V came to 3 bases and at J to 9 bases, leaving 8 bases not matched to a gene. The germline V gene encodes CDR1 MDHEN and CDR2 SYDVKM. The length of the CDR3 is 15 residues. DNA for the CDR3: TGTGCCAGCAGTTTGTCGGCTAGCGGGAGCCCTGAGCAGTTCTTC. Translating it yields CASSLSASGSPEQFF.

The rearrangement uses TRBV19 and TRBJ1-2; D unresolved. Looked up from germline, CDR1 is LNHDA and CDR2 is SQIVND (reference sequence). Between the trimmed V and J ends, which lost 5 bases and 1 base, there was a span of 8 bases. The CDR3 consists of 13 residues. The CDR3 sequence is CASSLNYNYGYTF. CDR3 in DNA: TGTGCCAGTAGTTTAAACTATAACTATGGCTACACCTTC.

This clone is a singleton in its sample. This sequence joins TRBV28 and TRBJ1-4, with 8 bases lining up with TRBD1. This CDR3 has 15 amino acids. After removal of 6 bases from V and 8 bases from J, the junction contained 11 bases not matched to a gene. Germline CDR1 reads MDHEN; CDR2 reads SYDVKM. Written as DNA, the CDR3 is TGTGCCAGCAGCCAATCGACAGGGGCGGACGAAAAACTGTTTTTT. It is translated as CASSQSTGADEKLFF.

This chain joins TRBV7-9 and TRBJ2-1; a possible D gene is TRBD2 (6 bases). Germline V gene sequence: CDR1 SEHNR, CDR2 FQNEAQ (reference sequence). Trimming cost V 2 bases and J 7 bases, with 27 bases left between them. This CDR3 contains 19 residues. CDR3 region: CASSLNTIFGLATGNEQFF. CDR3 nucleotide sequence: TGTGCCAGCAGCTTAAATACTATCTTTGGCCTAGCGACGGGTAATGAGCAGTTCTTC.

The rearrangement joins TRBV10-3 to TRBJ1-6; no reliable D call. CDR3 length equals 15 residues. V shed 3 bases and J shed 5 bases, with 11 bases lying between them. Germline V gene lookup returns CDR1 ENHRY and CDR2 SYGVKD. The CDR3 here is CAISERTTDNSPLHF. As DNA, the CDR3 is TGTGCCATCAGTGAACGGACTACCGATAATTCACCCCTCCACTTT.

V and J are TRBV27 and TRBJ2-7; the D gene is possibly TRBD1 (6 bases). The CDR3 contains 15 residues. CDR1 and CDR2 (germline): MNHEY, SMNVEV (reference sequence). V lost 6 bases and J lost 0, with 15 bases in between. In DNA form, the CDR3 reads TGTGCCAGCAGCAGTAGACAGGTAGTCTCCTACGAGCAGTACTTC. It yields the protein CASSSRQVVSYEQYF.

This sequence joins TRBV11-3 and TRBJ2-7; 10 nucleotides agree with TRBD2. Unmatched junction bases numbered 7, after V lost 5 bases and J lost 3 bases. The CDR3 totals 15 residues. Germline assignment: CDR1 SGHNT and CDR2 YENEEA. This CDR3 reads CASSPGTSDYYEQYF. For the CDR3, the DNA is TGTGCCAGCAGCCCAGGGACTAGCGATTACTACGAGCAGTACTTC.

This chain joins TRBV29-1 and TRBJ2-2, with a tentative D call TRBD1 (5 bases). Germline V gene sequence: CDR1 SQVTM, CDR2 ANQGSEA. The CDR3 runs 13 residues. The V and J ends lost 2 bases and 2 bases respectively, with 6 bases between them. The CDR3 region is CSVEQGNTGELFF. CDR3 nucleotide sequence: TGCAGCGTTGAACAGGGTAACACCGGGGAGCTGTTTTTT.

The chain couples TRBV27 to TRBJ1-1, with TRBD1 matching over 11 bases. V trimming: 3 bases; J trimming: 4 bases; junction bases outside the gene matches: 4. The CDR3 loop spans 15 amino acids. Germline V gives CDR1 MNHEY, CDR2 SMNVEV (reference sequence). The CDR3 bases are TGTGCCAGCAGTTTGGAGGGGACAGGGGGCACTGAAGCTTTCTTT. Amino acids: CASSLEGTGGTEAFF.

The chain couples TRBV9 to TRBJ1-4; TRBD1 aligns across 10 bases. This CDR3 spans 15 amino acids. Germline V gene sequence: CDR1 SGDLS, CDR2 YYNGEE. V lost 0 bases, J lost 7 bases, and 3 bases stayed unmatched. The CDR3 region has the DNA TGTGCCAGCAGCGTAGAGGGACAGGGGAGTGAAAAACTGTTTTTT. Residues: CASSVEGQGSEKLFF.

The chain carries TRBV18 and TRBJ2-1; 11 bases fit TRBD2. The germline CDR1 and CDR2 sequences are KGHSH and LQKENI. This CDR3 has 14 amino acids. V dropped 6 bases and J dropped 8; count of bases not matched to a gene: 6. The CDR3: CASSPGLADHEQFF. The CDR3 DNA sequence: TGTGCCAGCTCGCCGGGACTAGCGGACCATGAGCAGTTCTTC. The full variable domain, with the rest looked up from reference TRBV18 and TRBJ2-1, is NAGVMQNPRHLVRRRGQEARLRCSPMKGHSHVYWYRQLPEEGLKFMVYLQKENIIDESGMPKERFSAEFPKEGPSILRIQQVVRGDSAAYFCASSPGLADHEQFFGPGTRLTVL.